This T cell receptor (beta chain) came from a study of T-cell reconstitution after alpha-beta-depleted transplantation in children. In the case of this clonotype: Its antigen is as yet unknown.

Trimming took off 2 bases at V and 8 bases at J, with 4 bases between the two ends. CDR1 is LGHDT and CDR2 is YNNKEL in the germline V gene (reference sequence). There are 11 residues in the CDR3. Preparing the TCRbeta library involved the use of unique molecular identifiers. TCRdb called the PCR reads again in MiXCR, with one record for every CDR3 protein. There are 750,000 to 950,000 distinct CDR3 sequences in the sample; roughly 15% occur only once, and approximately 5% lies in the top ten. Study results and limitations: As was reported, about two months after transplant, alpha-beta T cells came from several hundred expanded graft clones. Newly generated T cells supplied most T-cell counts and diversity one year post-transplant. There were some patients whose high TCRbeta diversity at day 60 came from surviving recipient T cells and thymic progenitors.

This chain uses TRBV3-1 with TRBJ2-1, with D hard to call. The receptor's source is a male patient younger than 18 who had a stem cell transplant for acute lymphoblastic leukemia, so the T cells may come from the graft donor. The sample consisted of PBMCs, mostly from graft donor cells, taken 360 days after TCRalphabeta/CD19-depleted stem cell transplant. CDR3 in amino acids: CASSQHYEQFF. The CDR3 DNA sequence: TGTGCCAGCAGCCAACATTATGAGCAGTTCTTC.